This T cell receptor (beta chain) is from a study of siplizumab effects on memory and regulatory T cells. Overall study results and limits: Most proliferating CD4+ or CD8+ clones, roughly 75-96%, had no naive or memory assignment. Unstimulated subset assignment was obtained for only a minor fraction of alloreactive clones. Suppressive capability of dividing Tregs from siplizumab cultures went unverified.

Concerning this clone: Its specificity is not known.

Some 98,000 TCR templates underwent assay in every sample. The data were produced by immunoSEQ multiplex PCR, yet TCRdb's version contains in-frame clones alone and is incomplete. The sample records 100,000 to 120,000 clones, about 93% being singletons. The CDR3 sequence is 15 residues long. The V end was cut by 5 bases, the J end by 4 bases, with 16 bases between. CDR1 is SGHRS, CDR2 YFSETQ, per germline. The sequenced material came from CD4+ T cells sorted from blood. The chain employs TRBV5-1 and TRBJ2-1, with D possibly TRBD1 on 5 matching bases. The TCR was taken from a human donor in good health. This CDR3 reads CASRTEGLVYNEQFF. The CDR3 region has the DNA TGCGCCAGCAGGACAGAAGGGCTAGTTTACAATGAGCAGTTCTTC.